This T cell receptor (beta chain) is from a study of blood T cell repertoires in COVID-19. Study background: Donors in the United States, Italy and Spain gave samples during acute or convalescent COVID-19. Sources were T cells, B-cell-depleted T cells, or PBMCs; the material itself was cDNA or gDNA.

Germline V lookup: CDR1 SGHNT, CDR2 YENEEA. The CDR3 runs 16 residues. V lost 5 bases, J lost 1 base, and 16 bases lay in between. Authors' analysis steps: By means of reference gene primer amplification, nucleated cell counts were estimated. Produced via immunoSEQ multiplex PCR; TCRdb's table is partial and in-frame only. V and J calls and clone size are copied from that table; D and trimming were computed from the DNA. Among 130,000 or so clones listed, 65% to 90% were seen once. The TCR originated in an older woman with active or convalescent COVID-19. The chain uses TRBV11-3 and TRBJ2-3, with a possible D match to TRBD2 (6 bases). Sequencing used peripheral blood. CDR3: CASSLGDSPRTDTQYF. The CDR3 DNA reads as TGTGCCAGCAGCCTGGGGGACTCTCCACGCACAGATACGCAGTATTTT.